Below, one TCR beta chain is given with its context. These data come from a study of monozygotic twins with inflammatory bowel disease. This CDR3 has 16 amino acids. Germline V gives CDR1 LGHNA, CDR2 YSLEER. TCRdb re-analyzed the 5' RACE reads; it lists each CDR3 protein once, without DNA. This table lists about 160,000 distinct CDR3 sequences. The V call is TRBV4-3, the J call TRBJ2-5; TCRdb's D call, TRBD1, is unchecked because there is no DNA. The sequence derives from a human donor with ulcerative colitis or Crohn's disease, or a healthy co-twin of an affected twin (not recorded which). Source material: blood. Here the CDR3 reads CASSLLSGPDTETQYF.